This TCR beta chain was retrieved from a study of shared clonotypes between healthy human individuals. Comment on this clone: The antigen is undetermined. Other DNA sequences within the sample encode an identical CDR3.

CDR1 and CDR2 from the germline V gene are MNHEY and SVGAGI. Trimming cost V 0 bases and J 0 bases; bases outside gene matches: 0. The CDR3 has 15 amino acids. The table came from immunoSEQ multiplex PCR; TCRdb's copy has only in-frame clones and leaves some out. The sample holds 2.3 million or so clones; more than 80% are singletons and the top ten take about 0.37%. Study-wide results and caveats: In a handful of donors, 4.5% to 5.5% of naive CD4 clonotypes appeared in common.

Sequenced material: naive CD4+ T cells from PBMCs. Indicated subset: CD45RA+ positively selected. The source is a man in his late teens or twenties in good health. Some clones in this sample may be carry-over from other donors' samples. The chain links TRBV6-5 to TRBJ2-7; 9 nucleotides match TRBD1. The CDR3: CASSYSTGGSYEQYF. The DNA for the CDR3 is TGTGCCAGCAGTTACTCGACAGGGGGCTCCTACGAGCAGTACTTC.